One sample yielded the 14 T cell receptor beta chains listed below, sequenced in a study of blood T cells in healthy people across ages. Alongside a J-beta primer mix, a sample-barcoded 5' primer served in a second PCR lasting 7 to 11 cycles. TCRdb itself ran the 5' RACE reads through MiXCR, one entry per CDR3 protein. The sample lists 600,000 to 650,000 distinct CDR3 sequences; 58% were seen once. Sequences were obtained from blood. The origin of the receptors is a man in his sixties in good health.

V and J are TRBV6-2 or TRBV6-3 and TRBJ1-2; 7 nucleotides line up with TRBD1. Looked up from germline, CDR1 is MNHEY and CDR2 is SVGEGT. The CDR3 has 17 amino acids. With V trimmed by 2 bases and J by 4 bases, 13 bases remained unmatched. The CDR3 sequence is CASSYAAAGQWSYGYTF. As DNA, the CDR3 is TGTGCCAGCAGTTACGCCGCGGCGGGACAGTGGAGCTATGGCTACACCTTC.

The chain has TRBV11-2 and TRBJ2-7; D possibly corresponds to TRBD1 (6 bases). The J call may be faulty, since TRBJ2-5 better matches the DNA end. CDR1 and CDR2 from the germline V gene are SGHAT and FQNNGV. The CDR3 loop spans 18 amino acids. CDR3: CASSPLPHTGKRGETQYF. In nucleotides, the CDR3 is TGTGCCAGCAGCCCGCTCCCGCACACAGGGAAAAGGGGAGAGACCCAGTACTTC.

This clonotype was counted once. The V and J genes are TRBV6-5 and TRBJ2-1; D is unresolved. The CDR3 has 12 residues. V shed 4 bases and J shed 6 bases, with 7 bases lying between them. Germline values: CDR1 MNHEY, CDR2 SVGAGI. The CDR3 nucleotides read TGTGCCAGCAGTTCAAAACTCAATGAGCAGTTCTTC. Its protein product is CASSSKLNEQFF.

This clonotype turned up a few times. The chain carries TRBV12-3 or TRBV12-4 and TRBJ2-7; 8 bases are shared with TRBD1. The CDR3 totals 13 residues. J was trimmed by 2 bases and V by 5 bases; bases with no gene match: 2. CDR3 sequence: CASSGDRTYEQYF. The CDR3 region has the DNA TGTGCCAGCAGTGGGGACAGGACCTACGAGCAGTACTTC.

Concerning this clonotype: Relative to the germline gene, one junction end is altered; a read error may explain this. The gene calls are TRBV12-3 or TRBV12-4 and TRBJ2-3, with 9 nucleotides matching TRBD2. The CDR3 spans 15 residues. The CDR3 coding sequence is TGTGCCAGCAGTCTAGCGGGGCAGAACGCAGATACGCAGTATTTT. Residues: CASSLAGQNADTQYF.

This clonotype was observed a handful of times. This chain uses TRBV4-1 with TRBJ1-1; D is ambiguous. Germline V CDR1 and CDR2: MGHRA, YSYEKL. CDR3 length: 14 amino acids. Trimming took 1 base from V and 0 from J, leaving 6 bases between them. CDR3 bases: TGCGCCAGCAGCCAAGGGGCTGTGAACACTGAAGCTTTCTTT. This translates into CASSQGAVNTEAFF.

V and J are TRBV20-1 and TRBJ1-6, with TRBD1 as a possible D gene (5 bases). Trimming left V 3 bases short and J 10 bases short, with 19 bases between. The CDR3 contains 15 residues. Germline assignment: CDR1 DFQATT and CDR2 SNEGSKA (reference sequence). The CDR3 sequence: CSASHGRPGGSPLHF. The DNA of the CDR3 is TGCAGTGCTAGTCATGGGAGGCCGGGGGGATCACCCCTCCACTTT.

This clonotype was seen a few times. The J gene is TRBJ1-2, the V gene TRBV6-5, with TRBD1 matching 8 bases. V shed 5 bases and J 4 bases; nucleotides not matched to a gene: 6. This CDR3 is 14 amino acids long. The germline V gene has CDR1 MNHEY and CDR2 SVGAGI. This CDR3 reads CASSPTGGAYGYTF. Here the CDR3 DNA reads TGTGCCAGCAGTCCCACAGGGGGGGCCTATGGCTACACCTTC.

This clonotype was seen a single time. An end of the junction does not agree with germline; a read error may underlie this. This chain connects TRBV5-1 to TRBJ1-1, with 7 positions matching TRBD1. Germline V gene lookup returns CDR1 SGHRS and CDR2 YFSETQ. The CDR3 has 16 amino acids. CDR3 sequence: CAGSPNNRGTDTEAFF. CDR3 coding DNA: TGCGCCGGCAGCCCCAACAACAGGGGAACGGACACTGAAGCTTTCTTT. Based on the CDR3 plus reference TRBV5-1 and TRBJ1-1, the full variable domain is KAGVTQTPRYLIKTRGQQVTLSCSPISGHRSVSWYQQTPGQGLQFLFEYFSETQRNKGNFPGRFSGRQFSNSRSEMNVSTLELGDSALYLCAGSPNNRGTDTEAFFGQGTRLTVV.

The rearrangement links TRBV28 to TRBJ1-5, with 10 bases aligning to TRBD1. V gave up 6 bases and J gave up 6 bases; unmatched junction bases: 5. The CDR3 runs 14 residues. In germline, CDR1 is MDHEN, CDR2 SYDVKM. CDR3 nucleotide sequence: TGTGCCAGCAGGGACAGGGGGGAAGTTCAGCCCCAGCATTTT. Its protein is CASRDRGEVQPQHF.

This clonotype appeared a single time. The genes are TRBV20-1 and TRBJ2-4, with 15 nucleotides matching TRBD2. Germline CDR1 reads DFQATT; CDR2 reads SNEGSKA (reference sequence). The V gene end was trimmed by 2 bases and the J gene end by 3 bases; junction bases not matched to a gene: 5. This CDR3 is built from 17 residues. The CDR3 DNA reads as TGCAGTGCTAGAAGGACTAGCGGGGGGGTCGGCAAAAACATTCAGTACTTC. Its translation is CSARRTSGGVGKNIQYF.

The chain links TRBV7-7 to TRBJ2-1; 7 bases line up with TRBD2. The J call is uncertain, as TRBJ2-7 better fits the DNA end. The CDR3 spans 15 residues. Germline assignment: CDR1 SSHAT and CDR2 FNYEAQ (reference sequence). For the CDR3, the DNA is TGTGCCAGCAGCTTAGGAGTCGGGGGGTACAATGAGCAGTACTTC. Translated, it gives CASSLGVGGYNEQYF.

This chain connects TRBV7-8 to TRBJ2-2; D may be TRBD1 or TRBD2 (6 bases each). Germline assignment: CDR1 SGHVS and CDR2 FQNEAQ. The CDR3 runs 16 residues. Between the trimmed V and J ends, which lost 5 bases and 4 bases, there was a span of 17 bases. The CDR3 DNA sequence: TGTGCCAGCAGCCCGAATGGGGGGCGCGGCACCGGGGAGCTGTTTTTT. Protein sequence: CASSPNGGRGTGELFF.

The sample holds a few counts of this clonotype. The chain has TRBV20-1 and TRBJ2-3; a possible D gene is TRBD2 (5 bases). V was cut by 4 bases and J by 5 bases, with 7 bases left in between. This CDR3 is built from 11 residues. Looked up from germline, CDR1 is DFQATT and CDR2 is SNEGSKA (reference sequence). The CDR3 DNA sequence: TGCAGTGCTAATGGGAGAGATACGCAGTATTTT. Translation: CSANGRDTQYF.